The 22 T cell receptor beta chains presented below share a single source sample, sequenced in a study of T-cell memory formation after mild COVID-19. Using its own MiXCR run on the 5' RACE reads, TCRdb lists one record per CDR3 protein. The profile shows under 350,000 distinct CDR3 sequences, 15% to 20% of them singletons. Specimen: PBMCs or a T cell subset sorted from them (not recorded which). All receptors come from a man younger than 35 who had mild COVID-19 (a few samples of this study predate the infection). Cell type and time point are not known.

This rearrangement joins TRBV5-1 to TRBJ2-7; D is perhaps TRBD1 (5 bases). Germline V gene data show CDR1 as SGHRS and CDR2 as YFSETQ. Trimming stripped 4 bases from V and 2 bases from J, with 13 bases between. This CDR3 contains 14 residues. CDR3 amino acids: CASSQTSTAYEQYF. For the CDR3, the DNA is TGCGCCAGCAGCCAAACTTCGACAGCCTACGAGCAGTACTTC.

This clonotype was seen a few times. The chain uses TRBV4-3 and TRBJ1-6; 7 bases match TRBD1. After removal of 1 base from V and 7 bases from J, the junction contained 4 bases not matched to a gene. Germline V gene data show CDR1 as LGHNA and CDR2 as YSLEER. This CDR3 has 15 residues. The CDR3 DNA reads TGCGCCAGCAGCCAAGCTGACAGGGAGAATTCACCCCTCCACTTT. This gives the protein CASSQADRENSPLHF.

The chain combines TRBV10-3 with TRBJ1-1, with D possibly TRBD1 on 5 matching bases. The CDR3 spans 13 residues. Trimming shortened V by 7 bases and J by 4 bases, and 13 bases separated the two germline ends. CDR1 is ENHRY, CDR2 SYGVKD, per germline. The CDR3, as DNA: TGTGCCATCACACAACAGGAGGGCACTGAAGCTTTCTTT. Its protein is CAITQQEGTEAFF.

This clonotype was seen more than once but under ten times. V and J are TRBV29-1 and TRBJ2-1; 8 bases map to TRBD1. V was pared by 4 bases and J by 7 bases, with 18 bases of the junction left unmatched. This CDR3 is built from 17 residues. Germline V gene data show CDR1 as SQVTM and CDR2 as ANQGSEA. The CDR3 region is CSVGRSGGRTRRNEQFF. The CDR3 nucleotides read TGCAGCGTTGGACGATCAGGGGGCCGAACCAGGAGGAATGAGCAGTTCTTC.

Only a few counts were recorded for this clonotype. The chain has TRBV10-2 and TRBJ2-4; TRBD1 might be the D (6 bases). The germline CDR1 and CDR2 sequences are WSHSY and SAAADI. V shed 6 bases and J shed 5 bases, with 11 bases lying between them. This CDR3 has 13 amino acids. The CDR3 reads CASSEQGENIQYF. The CDR3 DNA sequence: TGCGCCAGCAGCGAACAGGGTGAAAACATTCAGTACTTC.

The chain is built from TRBV4-2 and TRBJ2-7; D not resolved. This CDR3 has 15 residues. From germline, CDR1 is LGHNA and CDR2 YNFKEQ. Trimming took off 0 bases at V and 2 bases at J, with 11 bases between the two ends. The CDR3 DNA reads TGTGCCAGCAGCCAAGATTTGACCCACGCCTACGAGCAGTACTTC. It codes for CASSQDLTHAYEQYF.

This clonotype was recorded at least ten times. The J gene is TRBJ2-7, the V gene TRBV6-6; 13 bases match TRBD2. The junction had 14 bases not matched to a gene; V was cut back by 5 bases and J by 4 bases. In germline, CDR1 is MNHNY, CDR2 SVGAGI (reference sequence). This CDR3 spans 18 amino acids. DNA for the CDR3: TGTGCCAGCAGTCCGCGAACCGGGACTAGCGGGGCCTTATACGAGCAGTACTTC. It codes for CASSPRTGTSGALYEQYF.

The sample holds many counts of this clonotype. The chain couples TRBV24-1 to TRBJ2-3; no reliable D call. From germline, CDR1 is KGHDR and CDR2 SFDVKD. The CDR3 runs to 15 residues. V lost 4 bases and J lost 1, with 11 bases in between. CDR3 in DNA: TGTGCCACCAGTGACCCGTTTGGGGGCACAGATACGCAGTATTTT. Protein sequence: CATSDPFGGTDTQYF.

Ten or more counts support this clonotype. The chain joins TRBV5-1 to TRBJ2-2; D ambiguous. The CDR3 length is 14 residues. Germline loops: CDR1 SGHRS, CDR2 YFSETQ. The ends were cut back, 2 bases at V and 5 bases at J, with 10 bases in the middle. In nucleotides, the CDR3 is TGCGCCAGCAGCTTCGATTTGTCAACCGGGGAGCTGTTTTTT. Protein sequence: CASSFDLSTGELFF.

This clonotype is a singleton in its sample. The rearrangement joins TRBV9 to TRBJ2-3; perhaps TRBD1 as D (6 bases). Germline V gene sequence: CDR1 SGDLS, CDR2 YYNGEE. The CDR3 is 15 residues long. V lost 3 bases to trimming and J lost 0 bases, with 11 bases between them. CDR3 bases: TGTGCCAGCAGCGGACAGGCAATGAGCACAGATACGCAGTATTTT. Translated, it gives CASSGQAMSTDTQYF.

The chain combines TRBV5-6 with TRBJ1-1; possibly TRBD1 for D (6 bases). V lost 4 bases to trimming and J lost 0 bases, with 25 bases between them. CDR3 length: 19 residues. Germline loops: CDR1 SGHDT, CDR2 YYEEEE. CDR3 DNA sequence: TGTGCCAGCAGCCCATTTAGTAGACAGGTCGGGCCCATGAACACTGAAGCTTTCTTT. This sequence encodes CASSPFSRQVGPMNTEAFF.

This clonotype has more than one count but fewer than ten. The chain uses TRBV9 and TRBJ2-1; D might be TRBD1 or TRBD2, each matching 5 bases. CDR1 and CDR2 (germline): SGDLS, YYNGEE. V gave up 4 bases and J gave up 9 bases, with 17 bases separating them. The CDR3 covers 14 residues. The CDR3 loop is CASSPPGRRGEQFF. In DNA, the CDR3 is TGTGCCAGCAGCCCCCCGGGGAGAAGGGGTGAGCAGTTCTTC.

This clonotype has more than one count but fewer than ten. This chain links TRBV5-1 with TRBJ2-7; D perhaps matches TRBD1 (5 bases). CDR3 length: 18 amino acids. Germline values: CDR1 SGHRS, CDR2 YFSETQ. The V end lost 0 bases, the J end lost 1 base, and 20 bases lay between the germline ends. The CDR3 region has the DNA TGCGCCAGCAGCTTGGGCCTCTCTACAGGTTCAAGTTCCTACGAGCAGTACTTC. Amino acids: CASSLGLSTGSSSYEQYF.

This clonotype was seen more than once but under ten times. The rearrangement links TRBV24-1 to TRBJ1-1; 7 positions agree with TRBD1. The CDR3 is made up of 13 amino acids. The ends lost 6 bases at V and 4 bases at J; junction bases unmatched: 4. Germline V gives CDR1 KGHDR, CDR2 SFDVKD. The DNA of the CDR3 is TGTGCCACCAGTCAGGGGGTCGGCACTGAAGCTTTCTTT. This sequence encodes CATSQGVGTEAFF.

This clonotype came up a few times. The chain joins TRBV18 to TRBJ2-7, with 8 nucleotides matching TRBD2. Trimming cost V 2 bases and J 1 base; bases outside gene matches: 4. The CDR3 contains 15 residues. Germline V gene lookup returns CDR1 KGHSH and CDR2 LQKENI. This CDR3 reads CASSPAGGGSYEQYV. In DNA form, the CDR3 reads TGTGCCAGCTCACCAGCGGGGGGTGGATCCTACGAGCAGTACGTC.

This clonotype has only a few counts. This chain joins TRBV5-1 and TRBJ1-1, with D maybe TRBD1 (5 bases). In germline, CDR1 is SGHRS, CDR2 YFSETQ. The CDR3 is 13 residues long. Trimming took off 7 bases at V and 5 bases at J, with 15 bases between the two ends. This chain's CDR3 is CASRDPGGTEAFF. CDR3 coding DNA: TGCGCCAGCCGGGACCCTGGAGGGACTGAAGCTTTCTTT.

The chain recombines TRBV5-1 with TRBJ1-2; 7 bases fit TRBD1. The V segment lost 4 bases and the J segment 4 bases; nucleotides outside the gene matches: 7. Looked up from germline, CDR1 is SGHRS and CDR2 is YFSETQ. This CDR3 is built from 14 residues. The CDR3 DNA reads as TGCGCCAGCAGCGGCTGGGACAGCCCCTATGGCTACACCTTC. Its protein product is CASSGWDSPYGYTF.

The chain has TRBV6-5 and TRBJ1-3, with 7 bases identical to TRBD1. The CDR3 consists of 15 residues. Germline CDR1 is MNHEY and CDR2 is SVGAGI. Trimming removed 7 bases from V and 7 bases from J; junction bases left unmatched: 13. CDR3 amino acids: CASTSGGDPFNTIYF. The CDR3 DNA follows: TGTGCCAGCACTTCAGGGGGGGATCCTTTCAACACCATATATTTT.

The rearrangement links TRBV20-1 to TRBJ2-7; no clear D. V was pared by 4 bases and J by 4 bases, with 20 bases between. The CDR3 consists of 15 residues. Germline CDR1 reads DFQATT; CDR2 reads SNEGSKA (reference sequence). CDR3 sequence: CSATPGEGSMYEQYF. The DNA of the CDR3 is TGCAGTGCTACCCCCGGAGAAGGGTCTATGTACGAGCAGTACTTC.

The sample holds a few counts of this clonotype. The chain is built from TRBV4-2 and TRBJ2-5, with D possibly matching TRBD1 (5 bases). Germline CDR1 and CDR2: LGHNA and YNFKEQ. V lost 1 base and J 10 bases, leaving 19 bases between the germline ends. CDR3 length equals 15 residues. The CDR3 region has the DNA TGTGCCAGCAGCCAAGGTGTGGGGCCACGTGTAAGCCAGTACTTC. Translated, it gives CASSQGVGPRVSQYF.

This chain connects TRBV2 to TRBJ1-2; perhaps TRBD1 as D (6 bases). CDR1 SNHLY and CDR2 FYNNEI come from the germline V gene. V gave up 5 bases and J gave up 4 bases, with 11 bases separating them. This CDR3 comprises 13 residues. The CDR3 region has the DNA TGTGCCAGCAGTCAGGACAGATTCTATGGCTACACCTTC. Protein product: CASSQDRFYGYTF.

The genes are TRBV7-9 and TRBJ1-1, with a possible D match to TRBD1 (5 bases). Trimming removed 0 bases at V and 8 bases at J, with 16 bases between. This CDR3 contains 15 residues. Germline-derived CDR1 and CDR2 are SEHNR and FQNEAQ (reference sequence). The CDR3 DNA reads TGTGCCAGCAGCTTAGCGCTAGGCAGGGCGCAAGAAGCTTTCTTT. Amino acid sequence: CASSLALGRAQEAFF.